These 8 T cell receptor beta chains originate from one sample sequenced in a study of cytomegalovirus exposure and HLA in healthy donors. This PCR relied on a set of 60 Vbeta primers and 13 Jbeta primers. TCRdb's table, derived via immunoSEQ multiplex PCR, lists solely in-frame clones and lacks some. The data show some 150,000 clones, over 75% seen once. Sequencing was performed on PBMCs. These receptors were collected from a man younger than 40 in good health and CMV-seropositive.

This chain joins TRBV11-2 and TRBJ2-2; perhaps TRBD2 as D (5 bases). The CDR3 extends over 16 amino acids. Germline V gene data show CDR1 as SGHAT and CDR2 as FQNNGV. The ends were cut back, 4 bases at V and 4 bases at J, with 16 bases in the middle. DNA of the CDR3: TGTGCCAGCAGCTCCCCCCCTCGGGGAAGCACCGGGGAGCTGTTTTTT. It translates to CASSSPPRGSTGELFF. The full variable domain, in which reference TRBV11-2 and TRBJ2-2 provide the parts outside the CDR3, is EAGVAQSPRYKIIEKRQSVAFWCNPISGHATLYWYQQILGQGPKLLIQFQNNGVVDDSQLPKDRFSAERLKGVDSTLKIQPAKLEDSAVYLCASSSPPRGSTGELFFGEGSRLTVL.

With regard to this clone: Other nucleotide sequences in the sample specify the same CDR3. The chain couples TRBV5-1 to TRBJ2-3; the D gene is possibly TRBD2 (6 bases). This CDR3 region has 13 residues. The germline V and J ends were trimmed by 7 bases and 1 base, with 10 bases remaining between them. The germline V gene encodes CDR1 SGHRS and CDR2 YFSETQ. The CDR3 reads CASSGARTDTQYF. CDR3 bases: TGCGCCAGCTCGGGAGCCCGCACAGATACGCAGTATTTT.

V gene TRBV7-9 combines with J gene TRBJ1-3, with 7 nucleotides matching TRBD1. From germline, CDR1 is SEHNR and CDR2 FQNEAQ (reference sequence). J lost 4 bases, V lost 5 bases, and 8 bases had no gene match. The CDR3 is 15 residues long. The DNA for the CDR3 is TGTGCCAGCAGCGGCACAGGGGTAAGGGGAAACACCATATATTTT. Protein sequence: CASSGTGVRGNTIYF. Drawing the rest from reference TRBV7-9 and TRBJ1-3, the complete variable domain is DTGVSQNPRHKITKRGQNVTFRCDPISEHNRLYWYRQTLGQGPEFLTYFQNEAQLEKSRLLSDRFSAERPKGSFSTLEIQRTEQGDSAMYLCASSGTGVRGNTIYFGEGSWLTVV.

This clone was seen a handful of times. A read error may account for a junction end that differs from germline. The chain combines TRBV7-9 with TRBJ1-3; maybe TRBD1 (5 bases). Germline CDR1 reads SEHNR; CDR2 reads FQNEAQ (reference sequence). The CDR3 runs to 15 residues. CDR3 in amino acids: CASSFLGASGNTIYF. The CDR3 nucleotides are TGTGCCAGCAGCTTCCTTGGGGCCTCTGGGAACACCATATATTTT.

This clone was seen a single time. For the CDR3, the DNA is TGTGCCAGCAGTTTATGGGGCGGAGGGGCCTACGAGCAGTACTTC. Its translation is CASSLWGGGAYEQYF. The V call is TRBV28, the J call TRBJ2-7; possible D gene TRBD2, 6 bases. Germline loops: CDR1 MDHEN, CDR2 SYDVKM. CDR3 size: 15 residues. V dropped 0 bases and J dropped 2 bases, with 11 bases sitting between them.

The V gene is TRBV11-3, the J gene TRBJ2-2, with TRBD1 matching over 9 bases. CDR3 length: 13 amino acids. Trimming cost V 4 bases and J 8 bases; bases outside gene matches: 2. Germline-derived CDR1 and CDR2 are SGHNT and YENEEA. The CDR3 coding sequence is TGTGCCAGCAGCTACAGGGGGCAGGGGGAGCTGTTTTTT. Residues: CASSYRGQGELFF. Filled out from reference TRBV11-3 and TRBJ2-2, the complete variable domain reads EAGVVQSPRYKIIEKKQPVAFWCNPISGHNTLYWYLQNLGQGPELLIRYENEEAVDDSQLPKDRFSAERLKGVDSTLKIQPAELGDSAVYLCASSYRGQGELFFGEGSRLTVL.

This clone came up once. The V and J genes are TRBV7-8 and TRBJ2-7, with D uncertain. Germline V gene lookup returns CDR1 SGHVS and CDR2 FQNEAQ. The V end lost 6 bases, the J end lost 4 bases, and 13 bases lay between the germline ends. This CDR3 has 13 amino acids. The CDR3, as DNA: TGTGCCAGCAGTCCGCCTGAGCCTTACGAGCAGTACTTC. This sequence encodes CASSPPEPYEQYF.

V is TRBV19 and J is TRBJ1-6, with 8 positions matching TRBD1. The CDR3 is made up of 15 amino acids. CDR1 and CDR2 (germline): LNHDA, SQIVND (reference sequence). V trimming: 2 bases; J trimming: 8 bases; junction bases outside the gene matches: 5. The CDR3 nucleotides are TGTGCCAGTAGTATACAGGGGGCGAGTGATTCACCCCTCCACTTT. This gives the protein CASSIQGASDSPLHF.